The 23 T cell receptor beta chains below come from one sample, sequenced in a study of cytomegalovirus exposure and HLA in healthy donors. 60 Vbeta and 13 Jbeta primers were used in PCR. TCRdb keeps only in-frame clones here, not all; method: immunoSEQ multiplex PCR. Of some 150,000 clones detected, roughly four fifths appear once; the ten largest clones hold approximately 3.2%. The sequenced material came from PBMCs. These receptor sequences come from a man younger than 35 in good health and CMV-seropositive.

This clone was counted a few times. This chain uses TRBV6-1 with TRBJ2-7; maybe TRBD1 (6 bases). Germline V gene data show CDR1 as MNHNS and CDR2 as SASEGT. Trimming removed 4 bases at V and 3 bases at J, with 13 bases between. This CDR3 spans 14 amino acids. The CDR3, as DNA: TGTGCCAGCAGTGGAGGACAGTTAAGCTACGAGCAGTACTTC. It translates to CASSGGQLSYEQYF.

The chain has TRBV5-4 and TRBJ2-7; TRBD1 aligns across 7 bases. With V trimmed by 0 bases and J by 5 bases, 2 bases remained unmatched. The CDR3 loop spans 13 amino acids. CDR1 SGHNT and CDR2 YYREEE come from the germline V gene (reference sequence). The CDR3 loop reads CASSLDRGHEQYF. The CDR3 coding sequence is TGTGCCAGCAGCTTGGACAGGGGCCACGAGCAGTACTTC.

The rearrangement joins TRBV2 to TRBJ2-7; 7 bases agree with TRBD1. The junction had 8 bases not matched to a gene; V was cut back by 7 bases and J by 2 bases. The CDR3 runs 14 residues. Germline V gene lookup returns CDR1 SNHLY and CDR2 FYNNEI. CDR3 sequence reads: CASTPGRGPYEQYF. CDR3 sequence (DNA): TGTGCCAGCACCCCAGGAAGGGGGCCCTACGAGCAGTACTTC.

This rearrangement joins TRBV5-1 to TRBJ2-5; the match to TRBD1 covers 9 bases. The V gene's germline CDR1 is SGHRS and CDR2 YFSETQ. The CDR3 runs 15 residues. The V gene end was trimmed by 1 base and the J gene end by 4 bases; junction bases not matched to a gene: 5. CDR3 in amino acids: CASSLIGTGSETQYF. CDR3 DNA: TGCGCCAGCAGCTTGATCGGGACAGGGTCAGAGACCCAGTACTTC.

The chain joins TRBV5-1 to TRBJ2-7; D might be TRBD1 (6 bases). Germline-derived CDR1 and CDR2 are SGHRS and YFSETQ. Trimming took 2 bases from V and 0 from J, leaving 9 bases between them. The CDR3 extends over 14 amino acids. The CDR3 spells CASSLLQGSYEQYF. The CDR3 DNA follows: TGCGCCAGCAGCTTACTACAGGGCTCCTACGAGCAGTACTTC.

This chain joins TRBV5-6 and TRBJ2-7, with TRBD2 matching 8 bases. The CDR3 consists of 16 residues. Per the germline V gene, CDR1 is SGHDT and CDR2 is YYEEEE. V was clipped by 2 bases and J by 0 bases; unmatched bases: 7. The chain's CDR3 is CASSFPQLAGSYEQYF. DNA for the CDR3: TGTGCCAGCAGCTTTCCTCAGCTAGCGGGCTCCTACGAGCAGTACTTC.

The CDR3 is CASGTGGAYNEQFF. CDR3 DNA: TGTGCCAGTGGGACAGGGGGCGCCTACAATGAGCAGTTCTTC. V gene TRBV19 combines with J gene TRBJ2-1; TRBD1 matches at 12 bases. CDR3 size: 14 residues. V was clipped by 8 bases and J by 2 bases; unmatched bases: 1. Germline-derived CDR1 and CDR2 are LNHDA and SQIVND (reference sequence).

The J gene is TRBJ2-7, the V gene TRBV11-2; D perhaps matches TRBD2 (7 bases). There are 19 residues in the CDR3. Germline V CDR1 and CDR2: SGHAT, FQNNGV. V lost 0 bases and J 3 bases, leaving 24 bases between the germline ends. The chain's CDR3 is CASSLDVLWGGAHCYEQYF. CDR3 DNA sequence: TGTGCCAGCAGCTTAGATGTGCTGTGGGGGGGCGCGCATTGCTACGAGCAGTACTTC.

The chain joins TRBV6-1 to TRBJ2-7; D call uncertain. Germline CDR1 and CDR2: MNHNS and SASEGT. With 0 bases removed from V and 0 bases from J, the gap between germline ends came to 6 bases. The CDR3 extends over 14 amino acids. The CDR3 bases are TGTGCCAGCAGTGAAGCATCCAGCTCCTACGAGCAGTACTTC. Amino acid sequence: CASSEASSSYEQYF.

The chain is built from TRBV28 and TRBJ1-5; 9 bases agree with TRBD1. V shed 6 bases and J 6 bases; nucleotides not matched to a gene: 15. Germline loops: CDR1 MDHEN, CDR2 SYDVKM. The CDR3 length is 17 residues. In DNA, the CDR3 is TGTGCCAGCAGCCGACTCAACCCGGGACAGGGCGGTCAGCCCCAGCATTTT. This gives the protein CASSRLNPGQGGQPQHF.

This sequence joins TRBV6-5 and TRBJ2-2; weak D call: TRBD2 (7 bases). This CDR3 has 15 residues. CDR1 is MNHEY and CDR2 is SVGAGI in the germline V gene. Trimming left V 2 bases short and J 8 bases short, with 15 bases between. DNA of the CDR3: TGTGCCAGCAGTTACGTGGGGGGGCTCATGGGGGAGCTGTTTTTT. It specifies CASSYVGGLMGELFF.

This clone was counted a single time. V is TRBV7-9 and J is TRBJ2-7, with 10 bases fitting TRBD2. The CDR3 extends over 15 amino acids. J was trimmed by 5 bases and V by 3 bases; bases with no gene match: 7. Germline values: CDR1 SEHNR, CDR2 FQNEAQ (reference sequence). The CDR3 DNA is TGTGCCAGCAGCTTTCCCGGGACTAGCGAAGACGAGCAGTACTTC. It is translated as CASSFPGTSEDEQYF.

The V gene is TRBV27, the J gene TRBJ2-1; 9 bases line up with TRBD2. The trim removed 5 bases at V and 7 bases at J, leaving 6 bases unmatched. CDR3 length equals 14 residues. Germline CDR1 and CDR2: MNHEY and SMNVEV (reference sequence). Here the CDR3 DNA reads TGTGCCAGCAGTCGGACTAGCGTGGTGAATGAGCAGTTCTTC. Its translation: CASSRTSVVNEQFF.

This chain connects TRBV28 to TRBJ1-2; D is unresolved. Trimming shortened V by 11 bases and J by 8 bases, and 21 bases separated the two germline ends. From germline, CDR1 is MDHEN and CDR2 SYDVKM. CDR3 length: 13 amino acids. In DNA, the CDR3 is TGTGCCGCAGAGGGAACAGCCCACGGCGGCTACACCTTC. Amino acid sequence: CAAEGTAHGGYTF.

This rearrangement joins TRBV11-2 to TRBJ2-7, with D hard to call. The V end lost 0 bases, the J end lost 4 bases, and 13 bases lay between the germline ends. The germline V gene has CDR1 SGHAT and CDR2 FQNNGV. The CDR3 runs 15 residues. CDR3 region: CASSLDRIRSYEQYF. CDR3 DNA sequence: TGTGCCAGCAGCTTAGATCGAATACGGTCTTACGAGCAGTACTTC.

The chain combines TRBV6-1 with TRBJ1-1; D ambiguous. Trimming took off 3 bases at V and 2 bases at J, with 16 bases between the two ends. Germline V CDR1 and CDR2: MNHNS, SASEGT. The CDR3 is 16 residues long. The CDR3 nucleotides read TGTGCCAGCAGTGATCTGGGGAGAAGACATAACACTGAAGCTTTCTTT. Translated, it gives CASSDLGRRHNTEAFF.

The V call is TRBV5-6, the J call TRBJ2-7; 11 positions agree with TRBD1. With V trimmed by 3 bases and J by 6 bases, 5 bases remained unmatched. Germline V gene data show CDR1 as SGHDT and CDR2 as YYEEEE. There are 14 residues in the CDR3. The CDR3 region is CASSSGTGGLEQYF. In nucleotides, the CDR3 is TGTGCCAGCAGCTCGGGGACAGGGGGTCTCGAGCAGTACTTC.

This clone was seen more than once but under ten times. Other nucleotide sequences from this sample produce the same CDR3. J is TRBJ2-3 and V is TRBV5-1; 12 bases map to TRBD1. The germline gives CDR1 SGHRS, CDR2 YFSETQ. V lost 4 bases to trimming and J lost 5 bases; unmatched junction nucleotides: 5. The CDR3 is 15 amino acids. CDR3 sequence reads: CASSPGQGAIDTQYF. CDR3 coding DNA: TGCGCCAGCAGCCCGGGACAGGGGGCCATAGATACGCAGTATTTT.

The chain uses TRBV14 and TRBJ2-7; 9 nucleotides match TRBD2. After removal of 1 base from V and 6 bases from J, the junction contained 10 bases not matched to a gene. This CDR3 spans 16 amino acids. The germline gives CDR1 SGHDN, CDR2 FVKESK. In DNA, the CDR3 is TGTGCCAGCAGCCAAGCAGGGCGGGAGGGCCCTCGCGAGCAGTACTTC. This codes for CASSQAGREGPREQYF.

V usage is TRBV7-2 and J usage is TRBJ2-2; no reliable D call. Germline V gene lookup returns CDR1 SGHTA and CDR2 FQGNSA. V lost 5 bases and J lost 0, with 10 bases in between. CDR3 size: 15 residues. This chain's CDR3 is CASSALAANTGELFF. The CDR3, as DNA: TGTGCCAGCAGCGCCCTGGCGGCGAACACCGGGGAGCTGTTTTTT.

V is TRBV28 and J is TRBJ2-5; TRBD1 agrees at 7 bases. The CDR3 has 14 amino acids. Germline values: CDR1 MDHEN, CDR2 SYDVKM. V lost 6 bases to trimming and J lost 5 bases; unmatched junction nucleotides: 9. CDR3: CASSYDRVGETQYF. The DNA of the CDR3 is TGTGCCAGCAGCTATGACAGGGTAGGGGAGACCCAGTACTTC.

The V call is TRBV27, the J call TRBJ1-1; D is undetermined. The CDR3 length is 17 residues. V was pared by 6 bases and J by 0 bases, with 20 bases between. Germline V gene lookup returns CDR1 MNHEY and CDR2 SMNVEV (reference sequence). CDR3 bases: TGTGCCAGCAGCCCCGGCGGGAACCGCCTCATGAACACTGAAGCTTTCTTT. This gives the protein CASSPGGNRLMNTEAFF.

CDR3 sequence (DNA): TGTGCCAGCACCTCAGGGGTCCGGGTAGACGGTGAAAAACTGTTTTTT. It translates to CASTSGVRVDGEKLFF. The chain recombines TRBV28 with TRBJ1-4; tentative D call: TRBD1 (6 bases). Germline V gives CDR1 MDHEN, CDR2 SYDVKM. V lost 7 bases and J lost 7, with 22 bases in between. This CDR3 contains 16 residues.